The clone carrying this TCR beta chain was counted a single time. Its target is not known. These data belong to a study of brain metastases from non-small cell lung cancer. Broader study findings: T-cell clones appeared expanded in approximately 60% of brain metastases relative to matched primary tumors. Metastases had sparse T cells but largely shared repertoires with primaries. Fewer infiltrating T cells were found in brain metastases than primaries.

This CDR3 has 16 residues. Deletions cut 0 bases from V and 4 bases from J, with 16 bases between. CDR1 and CDR2 from the germline V gene are LGHNT and FRNRAP. Profiled with immunoSEQ multiplex PCR; TCRdb holds only in-frame clones, not every one. The table records approximately 4,300 clones, 90% of them present only once. The rearrangement links TRBV12-5 to TRBJ2-7; D may correspond to TRBD1 or TRBD2 (5 bases each). Sequenced sample: primary lung tumor tissue. This TCR derives from a donor at least 40 years old with non-small cell lung cancer. The CDR3 DNA follows: TGTGCTAGTGGTTTGGTTTCCGGGACGGGAATTTACGAGCAGTACTTC. Its protein is CASGLVSGTGIYEQYF.